A single sample gave rise to the 5 T cell receptor beta chains below, sequenced in a study of OX40 agonist ivuxolimab in advanced cancers. Method: immunoSEQ multiplex PCR; TCRdb's copy keeps in-frame clones and lacks some. Of 20,000 to 30,000 clones detected, approximately 79% appear once; the ten largest clones hold roughly 12%. The sample was CD4+ or CD8+ T cells sorted from blood, taken in a trial of the OX40 agonist ivuxolimab. The origin of the receptors is an adult with an advanced solid tumor such as melanoma, head and neck, liver or kidney cancer.

V gene TRBV30 combines with J gene TRBJ2-7; 8 positions agree with TRBD1. CDR1 is GTSNPN, CDR2 SVGIG, per germline (reference sequence). CDR3 length equals 16 residues. Losses at the gene ends were 2 bases for V and 0 bases for J; bases not matched to a gene: 9. In nucleotides, the CDR3 is TGTGCCTGGAGTTTAATCGGACAGGGCTTCTCCTACGAGCAGTACTTC. Translated: CAWSLIGQGFSYEQYF.

The V call is TRBV27, the J call TRBJ2-7; D may correspond to TRBD1 or TRBD2 (5 bases each). This CDR3 has 16 residues. CDR1 MNHEY and CDR2 SMNVEV come from the germline V gene (reference sequence). V was trimmed by 6 bases and J by 3 bases, leaving 21 bases between them. The CDR3: CASSWTPGTEDYEQYF. CDR3 sequence (DNA): TGTGCCAGCAGCTGGACCCCCGGGACCGAGGACTACGAGCAGTACTTC.

The chain couples TRBV6-1 to TRBJ2-1, with 7 nucleotides matching TRBD2. This CDR3 is 15 amino acids long. Germline CDR1 is MNHNS and CDR2 is SASEGT. With 2 bases clipped from V and 0 bases from J, the junction kept 1 base outside the gene matches. The CDR3 DNA sequence: TGTGCCAGCAGTGAACGGACTAGCTCCTACAATGAGCAGTTCTTC. Its protein is CASSERTSSYNEQFF.

This chain uses TRBV14 with TRBJ1-4, with unresolved D. CDR1 and CDR2 from the germline V gene are SGHDN and FVKESK. With 0 bases removed from V and 8 bases from J, the gap between germline ends came to 7 bases. The CDR3 sequence is 13 residues long. CDR3 region: CASSQDLWEKLFF. The CDR3 DNA follows: TGTGCCAGCAGCCAAGATTTATGGGAAAAACTGTTTTTT. The entire variable domain, with the rest obtained from reference TRBV14 and TRBJ1-4, is as follows: EAGVTQFPSHSVIEKGQTVTLRCDPISGHDNLYWYRRVMGKEIKFLLHFVKESKQDESGMPNNRFLAERTGGTYSTLKVQPAELEDSGVYFCASSQDLWEKLFFGSGTQLSVL.

J is TRBJ2-3 and V is TRBV7-9; 8 bases line up with TRBD2. The germline V gene has CDR1 SEHNR and CDR2 FQNEAQ (reference sequence). The trim removed 4 bases at V and 1 base at J, leaving 13 bases unmatched. CDR3 size: 18 residues. CDR3 sequence: CASSSRGGRKVGTDTQYF. CDR3 DNA: TGTGCCAGCAGCTCTCGGGGGGGCCGTAAAGTCGGCACAGATACGCAGTATTTT. Full variable domain (missing parts from reference TRBV7-9 and TRBJ2-3): DTGVSQNPRHKITKRGQNVTFRCDPISEHNRLYWYRQTLGQGPEFLTYFQNEAQLEKSRLLSDRFSAERPKGSFSTLEIQRTEQGDSAMYLCASSSRGGRKVGTDTQYFGPGTRLTVL.